This T cell receptor beta chain was sequenced in a study of OX40 agonist ivuxolimab in advanced cancers. Across the whole study: Three patients got partial responses; one had hepatocellular carcinoma and two had cutaneous melanoma. Regarding the study as a whole: Clonal expansion from baseline to week 6 occurred in both CD4+ and CD8+ T cells.

This CDR3 has 15 residues. Germline V lookup: CDR1 LNHDA, CDR2 SQIVND (reference sequence). V lost 6 bases and J lost 3, with 16 bases in between. A word on this clone: Its antigen is as yet unknown.

TCRdb's copy holds only in-frame clones and misses some; the assay was immunoSEQ multiplex PCR. The top ten hold roughly 0.58% of the sample, which has roughly 38,000 clones, 89% seen once. The gene calls are TRBV19 and TRBJ2-3; D might be TRBD1 (6 bases). The clonotype originates from an adult with an advanced solid tumor such as melanoma, head and neck, liver or kidney cancer. The sample consisted of CD4+ or CD8+ T cells sorted from blood, taken in a trial of the OX40 agonist ivuxolimab. In DNA form, the CDR3 reads TGTGCCAGTAGCCACCTCAGGGGCCAGACAGATACGCAGTATTTT. Translating gives CASSHLRGQTDTQYF.